These 18 T cell receptor beta chains share one sample of origin, sequenced in a study of cytomegalovirus exposure and HLA in healthy donors (dated by TCRdb to about 2017). The protocol used for the library was the immunoSEQ multiplex PCR assay. For the multiplex PCR, a mixture combining 60 forward primers for TCR Vbeta segments and 13 reverse primers for TCR Jbeta segments was used. TCRdb limited this immuneACCESS table to in-frame rearrangements with V and J called. A share of clones is missing; checked studies link under half to unresolved V genes, and the rest is unexplained. The sample table contains around 160,000 clones; only one count was recorded for about three quarters of them. 3% of the sample goes to the ten largest clones. The source material was PBMCs. All receptors derive from a man aged 35 to 55 in good health and CMV-seropositive.

V usage is TRBV5-1 and J usage is TRBJ2-7, with 11 bases identical to TRBD1. The CDR3 consists of 15 residues. Germline V gene data show CDR1 as SGHRS and CDR2 as YFSETQ. With 0 bases clipped from V and 7 bases from J, the junction kept 6 bases outside the gene matches. The DNA of the CDR3 is TGCGCCAGCAGCTTGGGAGGACAGGGGGCAGAGGAGCAGTACTTC. Amino acid sequence: CASSLGGQGAEEQYF.

The V and J genes are TRBV7-9 and TRBJ2-5, with 10 bases aligning to TRBD2. Germline-derived CDR1 and CDR2 are SEHNR and FQNEAQ (reference sequence). This CDR3 is 15 amino acids long. V shed 4 bases, J shed 4 bases, and the junction held 6 bases outside the gene matches. The CDR3 DNA reads as TGTGCCAGCAGCTCCCTAGCGGGAGTAGGAGAGACCCAGTACTTC. Translating gives CASSSLAGVGETQYF. Variable domain in full (rest from reference TRBV7-9 and TRBJ2-5): DTGVSQNPRHKITKRGQNVTFRCDPISEHNRLYWYRQTLGQGPEFLTYFQNEAQLEKSRLLSDRFSAERPKGSFSTLEIQRTEQGDSAMYLCASSSLAGVGETQYFGPGTRLLVL.

Worth noting for this clone: Compared with germline, one end of the junction differs, possibly owing to a read error. This chain connects TRBV14 to TRBJ1-3; 8 positions match TRBD1. CDR1 and CDR2 (germline): SGHDN, FVKESK. CDR3 length equals 20 residues. The CDR3 here is CASSSSSRGLLLSTGNAIYF. CDR3 nucleotide sequence: TGTGCCAGCAGCTCCTCGTCCAGGGGGCTTCTTTTAAGTACTGGAAACGCCATATATTTT.

V usage is TRBV7-3 and J usage is TRBJ2-1; D unresolved. This CDR3 is 15 amino acids long. V lost 4 bases and J 9 bases, leaving 19 bases between the germline ends. CDR1 and CDR2 (germline): SGHTA, FQGTGA. This chain's CDR3 is CASSSTHSSTGEQFF. Written as DNA, the CDR3 is TGTGCCAGCAGCTCGACCCACTCAAGCACGGGTGAGCAGTTCTTC. Using reference TRBV7-3 and TRBJ2-1 for the parts outside the CDR3, the full variable domain is GAGVSQTPSNKVTEKGKYVELRCDPISGHTALYWYRQSLGQGPEFLIYFQGTGAADDSGLPNDRFFAVRPEGSVSTLKIQRTERGDSAVYLCASSSTHSSTGEQFFGPGTRLTVL.

The chain links TRBV7-9 to TRBJ2-7; D is unclear. Between the trimmed V and J ends, which lost 4 bases and 6 bases, there was a span of 7 bases. Germline-derived CDR1 and CDR2 are SEHNR and FQNEAQ (reference sequence). The CDR3 has 11 residues. CDR3 coding DNA: TGTGCCAGCAGCTGGTCGGGCGAGCAGTACTTC. Protein product: CASSWSGEQYF.

In the case of this clone: Other DNA sequences in the same sample also yield this CDR3. The chain links TRBV18 to TRBJ1-4; TRBD1 matches 8 bases. Germline CDR1 and CDR2: KGHSH and LQKENI. V was clipped by 2 bases and J by 8 bases; unmatched bases: 7. The CDR3 is 15 amino acids. This CDR3 is CASSPGQGREEKLFF. The CDR3 nucleotides read TGTGCCAGCTCACCAGGACAGGGAAGGGAAGAAAAACTGTTTTTT.

The chain has TRBV18 and TRBJ2-5; 10 bases match TRBD2. This CDR3 region has 17 residues. The V and J ends lost 3 bases and 5 bases, in that order; junction bases with no gene match: 12. Germline CDR1 KGHSH, CDR2 LQKENI. In DNA, the CDR3 is TGTGCCAGCTCACCGGGTCTAGCGGGAGAAGGAGGGGAGACCCAGTACTTC. It yields the protein CASSPGLAGEGGETQYF.

This chain connects TRBV7-3 to TRBJ2-2; 10 nucleotides agree with TRBD2. Germline CDR1 and CDR2: SGHTA and FQGTGA. CDR3 length equals 15 residues. The V and J ends lost 5 bases and 7 bases, in that order; junction bases with no gene match: 7. Written as DNA, the CDR3 is TGTGCCAGCAGCGCGAACGGACTAGCGGTCGGGGAGCTGTTTTTT. It yields the protein CASSANGLAVGELFF.

The J gene is TRBJ2-7, the V gene TRBV7-3; D may be TRBD2 (6 bases). Germline V gene sequence: CDR1 SGHTA, CDR2 FQGTGA. V lost 2 bases to trimming and J lost 0 bases, with 11 bases between them. CDR3 length equals 15 residues. Here the CDR3 DNA reads TGTGCCAGCAGCTTATATAGCGGTAGCTCCTACGAGCAGTACTTC. Amino acids: CASSLYSGSSYEQYF.

The chain joins TRBV19 to TRBJ2-1, with 8 bases fitting TRBD1. With V trimmed by 7 bases and J by 7 bases, 18 bases remained unmatched. CDR3 length equals 17 residues. Germline assignment: CDR1 LNHDA and CDR2 SQIVND (reference sequence). This CDR3 reads CASTSLFATGDFNEQFF. CDR3 coding DNA: TGTGCCAGTACATCCCTATTTGCGACAGGGGATTTTAATGAGCAGTTCTTC.

This sequence joins TRBV7-6 and TRBJ2-5; 8 bases are a match to TRBD2. After removal of 5 bases from V and 5 bases from J, the junction contained 10 bases not matched to a gene. The germline V gene encodes CDR1 SGHVS and CDR2 FNYEAQ. This CDR3 is 15 amino acids long. DNA of the CDR3: TGTGCCAGCAGCCCCCAGACTAGCGTAGCGGAGACCCAGTACTTC. It translates to CASSPQTSVAETQYF.

This clone appeared a single time. The chain carries TRBV30 and TRBJ2-2; D possibly corresponds to TRBD2 (6 bases). Germline CDR1 is GTSNPN and CDR2 is SVGIG (reference sequence). The V gene lost 2 bases and the J gene lost 6 bases, with 10 bases spanning the gap. This CDR3 is 13 amino acids long. CDR3 protein: CAWSFREAGELFF. The CDR3 nucleotides read TGTGCCTGGAGTTTCAGGGAGGCCGGGGAGCTGTTTTTT.

The V and J genes are TRBV5-4 and TRBJ1-1, with unresolved D. V lost 4 bases and J 5 bases, leaving 12 bases between the germline ends. Germline V lookup: CDR1 SGHNT, CDR2 YYREEE (reference sequence). The CDR3 spans 13 residues. The CDR3 sequence: CASSRIPGTEAFF. The CDR3 bases are TGTGCCAGCAGCCGAATACCGGGTACTGAAGCTTTCTTT.

The rearrangement links TRBV29-1 to TRBJ2-7; TRBD1 matches 7 bases. CDR3 length: 13 residues. Trimming took 0 bases from V and 5 from J; bases not matched to a gene: 4. Germline CDR1 reads SQVTM; CDR2 reads ANQGSEA. CDR3: CSVEDQQGNEQYF. The CDR3 coding sequence is TGCAGCGTTGAAGATCAACAGGGGAACGAGCAGTACTTC.

The genes are TRBV7-2 and TRBJ1-2, with TRBD1 as a possible D gene (5 bases). CDR1 and CDR2 from the germline V gene are SGHTA and FQGNSA. V shed 4 bases and J shed 5 bases, with 8 bases lying between them. The CDR3 is 12 amino acids. In DNA, the CDR3 is TGTGCCAGCAGCTCCTCAGGGTATGGCTACACCTTC. Translating it yields CASSSSGYGYTF.

This chain connects TRBV4-1 to TRBJ1-4, with D possibly TRBD1 on 6 matching bases. The V end lost 0 bases, the J end lost 12 bases, and 14 bases lay between the germline ends. The CDR3 contains 14 residues. Germline CDR1 and CDR2: MGHRA and YSYEKL. CDR3 amino acids: CASSQDDLRGELFF. The CDR3 DNA sequence: TGCGCCAGCAGCCAAGATGATCTCAGGGGTGAACTGTTTTTT.

In this sample, this clone turned up a few times. V is TRBV7-9 and J is TRBJ2-1; D is uncertain. The CDR3 length is 11 residues. Germline-derived CDR1 and CDR2 are SEHNR and FQNEAQ (reference sequence). V was clipped by 4 bases and J by 15 bases, with 13 bases between them. The CDR3 DNA reads as TGTGCCAGCAGCTACCCTAGTGTTCCGTTCTTC. It encodes CASSYPSVPFF.

The chain has TRBV30 and TRBJ1-5; a weak D match, TRBD1 (6 bases). The CDR3 runs 13 residues. CDR1 GTSNPN and CDR2 SVGIG come from the germline V gene (reference sequence). V lost 0 bases, J lost 7 bases, and 10 bases lay in between. The CDR3 spells CAWSVQGPQPQHF. CDR3 sequence (DNA): TGTGCCTGGAGTGTACAGGGCCCCCAGCCCCAGCATTTT.